The text below deals with one T cell receptor beta chain. Whether given at about 4 or about 12 weeks, second doses were pooled. Some clones are missing from TCRdb's copy, which holds only in-frame ones; the method was immunoSEQ multiplex PCR. The data show about 120,000 clones, 88% seen once. The source of the sample is a study of T cell responses to AZD1222 COVID-19 vaccine. The germline gives CDR1 ENHRY, CDR2 SYGVKD. The CDR3 is made up of 12 amino acids. The V end was cut by 6 bases, the J end by 5 bases, with 10 bases between. The source of this sequence is an adult who received the AZD1222 COVID-19 vaccine. The gene calls are TRBV10-3 and TRBJ2-5; D remains unclear. The sequences come from peripheral blood, collected 28 days after the second AZD1222 dose. The CDR3 sequence is CAIRSDPETQYF. CDR3 in DNA: TGTGCCATCAGATCCGACCCGGAGACCCAGTACTTC.